Shown below are 30 T cell receptor beta chains from a single sample sequenced in a study of blood T cell repertoires in COVID-19. Profiling relied on immunoSEQ multiplex PCR, and the TCRdb table lists in-frame clones only, not all of them. The table shows about 280,000 clones, with 65% to 90% occurring only once. Sequencing was performed on peripheral blood. These receptor sequences come from a man aged 45-65 years with active or convalescent COVID-19.

The genes are TRBV19 and TRBJ2-1, with 8 bases aligning to TRBD2. Trimming at V came to 2 bases and at J to 8 bases, leaving 11 bases not matched to a gene. The CDR3 has 16 amino acids. Per germline, CDR1 LNHDA and CDR2 SQIVND (reference sequence). The CDR3 DNA sequence: TGTGCCAGTAGTATAAGGGTGATAGCGGGAAACCATGAGCAGTTCTTC. Protein: CASSIRVIAGNHEQFF.

The chain recombines TRBV10-3 with TRBJ2-1; 15 bases line up with TRBD2. The CDR3 runs to 17 residues. V was clipped by 6 bases and J by 5 bases; unmatched bases: 8. Germline V CDR1 and CDR2: ENHRY, SYGVKD. The CDR3 DNA follows: TGTGCCATCAGCAGAGGACTAGCGGGAGGGCCAAACAATGAGCAGTTCTTC. Protein: CAISRGLAGGPNNEQFF.

The genes are TRBV5-6 and TRBJ1-1, with D maybe TRBD1 (5 bases). V lost 2 bases, J lost 4 bases, and 12 bases lay in between. The CDR3 length is 14 residues. CDR1 and CDR2 from the germline V gene are SGHDT and YYEEEE. The DNA of the CDR3 is TGTGCCAGCAGCTTAGGGGTCTTTGGCACTGAAGCTTTCTTT. The encoded protein is CASSLGVFGTEAFF.

This chain uses TRBV9 with TRBJ2-2; TRBD2 agrees at 13 bases. Per the germline V gene, CDR1 is SGDLS and CDR2 is YYNGEE. The CDR3 consists of 16 residues. Trimming cost V 3 bases and J 6 bases; bases outside gene matches: 5. The CDR3 DNA reads as TGTGCCAGCAGCGGAGGACTAGCGGGAGTGGCCGGGGAGCTGTTTTTT. Amino acid sequence: CASSGGLAGVAGELFF.

Many counts were recorded for this clone. The genes are TRBV14 and TRBJ1-6; D not certain. Germline V gene data show CDR1 as SGHDN and CDR2 as FVKESK. The V end was cut by 6 bases, the J end by 8 bases, with 11 bases between. The CDR3 runs 13 residues. In DNA, the CDR3 is TGTGCCAGCAGGAACCAGGCCTATTCACCCCTCCACTTT. It yields the protein CASRNQAYSPLHF.

For the CDR3, the DNA is TGTGCCAGCAGCCAGGGACAGGGTGGTGAAAAACTGTTTTTT. Its protein is CASSQGQGGEKLFF. This chain joins TRBV4-2 and TRBJ1-4; 9 nucleotides match TRBD1. Germline assignment: CDR1 LGHNA and CDR2 YNFKEQ. CDR3 length: 14 amino acids. J was trimmed by 7 bases and V by 3 bases; bases with no gene match: 3.

The rearrangement joins TRBV18 to TRBJ2-1; the D gene is possibly TRBD2 (6 bases). Germline V gene sequence: CDR1 KGHSH, CDR2 LQKENI. The CDR3 extends over 15 amino acids. V lost 3 bases and J 6 bases, leaving 15 bases between the germline ends. For the CDR3, the DNA is TGTGCCAGCTCACCTGGGACTGTGGGGCTCAATGAGCAGTTCTTC. Encoded protein: CASSPGTVGLNEQFF.

The chain has TRBV5-1 and TRBJ2-2, with 7 bases identical to TRBD2. Trimming removed 5 bases from V and 5 bases from J; junction bases left unmatched: 12. The germline CDR1 and CDR2 sequences are SGHRS and YFSETQ. The CDR3 runs 16 residues. The CDR3 nucleotides read TGCGCCAGCAGTCTATCCCCCCAGGGAGGGACCGGGGAGCTGTTTTTT. Translated, it gives CASSLSPQGGTGELFF.

This clone was counted between two and nine times. The chain employs TRBV21-1 and TRBJ1-2; no DNA check was done on the table's D call, TRBD1. TRBV21-1 counts as a pseudogene. There are 12 residues in the CDR3. The CDR3, as DNA: TGTGCCAGCAGCAACAGGGACTATGGCTACACCTTC. This sequence encodes CASSNRDYGYTF.

The sample holds a few counts of this clone. This rearrangement joins TRBV20-1 to TRBJ2-4; D may be TRBD2 (5 bases). Germline V gene lookup returns CDR1 DFQATT and CDR2 SNEGSKA (reference sequence). The CDR3 consists of 11 residues. The V end was cut by 6 bases, the J end by 12 bases, with 15 bases between. CDR3 bases: TGCAGTGCCATGAGCGCGGGCAATCAGTACTTC. Protein: CSAMSAGNQYF.

V gene TRBV5-1 combines with J gene TRBJ1-4; 8 nucleotides match TRBD1. J gave up 7 bases and V 4 bases, and 6 bases lay outside the gene matches. The germline V gene encodes CDR1 SGHRS and CDR2 YFSETQ. The CDR3 totals 14 residues. CDR3 nucleotides: TGCGCCAGCAGCGCAGGGGGCTCGGGTGAAAAACTGTTTTTT. Its translation: CASSAGGSGEKLFF.

V and J are TRBV11-2 and TRBJ2-3, with 8 nucleotides matching TRBD1. Germline CDR1 reads SGHAT; CDR2 reads FQNNGV. This CDR3 has 15 amino acids. J gave up 1 base and V 3 bases, and 3 bases lay outside the gene matches. The CDR3 region is CASSLRQGRTDTQYF. DNA of the CDR3: TGTGCCAGCAGCTTGAGACAGGGGCGCACAGATACGCAGTATTTT.

CDR3 amino acids: CASSQGNQETQYF. CDR3 nucleotide sequence: TGTGCCAGCAGCCAGGGAAATCAAGAGACCCAGTACTTC. This sequence joins TRBV7-3 and TRBJ2-5, with TRBD1 as a possible D gene (5 bases). The germline V and J ends were trimmed by 5 bases and 2 bases, with 9 bases remaining between them. This CDR3 region has 13 residues. Per the germline V gene, CDR1 is SGHTA and CDR2 is FQGTGA. The entire variable domain, with the rest obtained from reference TRBV7-3 and TRBJ2-5, is as follows: GAGVSQTPSNKVTEKGKYVELRCDPISGHTALYWYRQSLGQGPEFLIYFQGTGAADDSGLPNDRFFAVRPEGSVSTLKIQRTERGDSAVYLCASSQGNQETQYFGPGTRLLVL.

This clone was counted only a few times. CDR3 region: CSVGGQGAVYGYTF. The CDR3 DNA follows: TGCAGCGTTGGGGGGCAGGGGGCGGTCTATGGCTACACCTTC. The chain employs TRBV29-1 and TRBJ1-2; 8 bases are shared with TRBD1. V shed 4 bases and J 4 bases; nucleotides not matched to a gene: 8. Germline CDR1 reads SQVTM; CDR2 reads ANQGSEA. This CDR3 region has 14 residues.

V and J are TRBV4-2 and TRBJ2-5, with TRBD2 as a possible D gene (5 bases). This CDR3 has 15 amino acids. V lost 4 bases to trimming and J lost 4 bases, with 16 bases between them. CDR1 and CDR2 (germline): LGHNA, YNFKEQ. The CDR3 is CASSLRIGGGETQYF. The DNA of the CDR3 is TGTGCCAGCAGCCTTCGGATCGGAGGCGGAGAGACCCAGTACTTC.

Points on this clone: Different DNA sequences within this sample yield the same CDR3. The chain has TRBV7-2 and TRBJ2-5; no firm D call. The CDR3 has 11 residues. Per germline, CDR1 SGHTA and CDR2 FQGNSA. Between the trimmed V and J ends, which lost 3 bases and 5 bases, there was a span of 4 bases. The CDR3 DNA reads as TGTGCCAGCAGCTTCCTGGAGACCCAGTACTTC. Its protein is CASSFLETQYF.

The J gene is TRBJ2-2, the V gene TRBV18; 13 bases agree with TRBD2. The V and J ends lost 6 bases and 7 bases, in that order; junction bases with no gene match: 8. The germline CDR1 and CDR2 sequences are KGHSH and LQKENI. The CDR3 consists of 16 residues. In nucleotides, the CDR3 is TGTGCCAGCTCCCACGGGACTAGCGGGATCGTCGGGGAGCTGTTTTTT. Amino acid sequence: CASSHGTSGIVGELFF.

The sample holds a few counts of this clone. This chain links TRBV18 with TRBJ2-1; D is ambiguous. Trimming stripped 8 bases from V and 6 bases from J, with 20 bases between. CDR1 and CDR2 from the germline V gene are KGHSH and LQKENI. The CDR3 spans 15 residues. The CDR3 sequence: CASREGGLILNEQFF. CDR3 sequence (DNA): TGTGCCAGCAGAGAAGGTGGGCTGATACTCAATGAGCAGTTCTTC.

The chain joins TRBV24-1 to TRBJ2-3, with TRBD2 as a possible D gene (5 bases). The germline gives CDR1 KGHDR, CDR2 SFDVKD. V gave up 10 bases and J gave up 1 base, with 11 bases separating them. The CDR3 is 13 amino acids. CDR3 sequence: CATSLGGTDTQYF. CDR3 sequence (DNA): TGTGCCACGTCACTCGGGGGCACAGATACGCAGTATTTT.

The V gene is TRBV3-1 (or the pseudogene TRBV3-2), the J gene TRBJ2-3; 8 bases are a match to TRBD2. V shed 2 bases, J shed 2 bases, and the junction held 3 bases outside the gene matches. The CDR3 loop spans 15 amino acids. Germline CDR1 reads LGHDT; CDR2 reads YNNKEL (reference sequence). The CDR3 protein is CASSQPGGPTDTQYF. In DNA form, the CDR3 reads TGTGCCAGCAGCCAACCGGGGGGGCCCACAGATACGCAGTATTTT.

The CDR3 bases are TGTGCCATTCAGGACAGGTCAAGAGATGGCTACACCTTC. Its translation is CAIQDRSRDGYTF. The chain is built from TRBV19 and TRBJ1-2; 7 nucleotides line up with TRBD1. V shed 10 bases and J 6 bases; nucleotides not matched to a gene: 11. Germline V gives CDR1 LNHDA, CDR2 SQIVND (reference sequence). The CDR3 has 13 amino acids.

The chain uses TRBV3-1 (or the pseudogene TRBV3-2) and TRBJ2-1; 9 nucleotides match TRBD2. The CDR3 is made up of 21 amino acids. Looked up from germline, CDR1 is LGHDT and CDR2 is YNNKEL (reference sequence). The V gene end was trimmed by 4 bases and the J gene end by 0 bases; junction bases not matched to a gene: 19. Written as DNA, the CDR3 is TGTGCCAGCAGCCTGAACCCTTGGCTGAGCGGGAGGCCTCTCTCCTACAATGAGCAGTTCTTC. Translation gives CASSLNPWLSGRPLSYNEQFF.

The genes are TRBV5-1 and TRBJ2-3; D might be TRBD2 (5 bases). Germline V CDR1 and CDR2: SGHRS, YFSETQ. This CDR3 contains 13 residues. Trimming cost V 7 bases and J 1 base, with 10 bases left between them. CDR3 nucleotide sequence: TGCGCCAGCGGAGAGGGAGGCACAGATACGCAGTATTTT. It yields the protein CASGEGGTDTQYF.

The chain is built from TRBV6-2 or TRBV6-3 and TRBJ1-4; 8 nucleotides line up with TRBD1. The germline gives CDR1 MNHEY, CDR2 SVGEGT. This CDR3 has 17 amino acids. Trimming took 4 bases from V and 2 from J; bases not matched to a gene: 9. CDR3 loop: CASSSRTGRRTNEKLFF. The CDR3 region has the DNA TGTGCCAGCAGTTCGAGGACAGGGCGTCGGACTAATGAAAAACTGTTTTTT.

This clone appeared a single time. V is TRBV12-5 and J is TRBJ2-7; TRBD1 aligns across 7 bases. Losses at the gene ends were 6 bases for V and 4 bases for J; bases not matched to a gene: 6. Germline V gives CDR1 LGHNT, CDR2 FRNRAP. This CDR3 has 13 residues. In nucleotides, the CDR3 is TGTGCTAGTGGACTAGGGACAGTGTACGAGCAGTACTTC. Translated, it gives CASGLGTVYEQYF.

The J gene is TRBJ2-3, the V gene TRBV7-9; perhaps TRBD2 as D (5 bases). The CDR3 runs 17 residues. Deletions cut 3 bases from V and 0 bases from J, with 16 bases between. Germline V lookup: CDR1 SEHNR, CDR2 FQNEAQ (reference sequence). The DNA of the CDR3 is TGTGCCAGCAGCTTCCCCGGCAAGCGGTCTAGCACAGATACGCAGTATTTT. Protein sequence: CASSFPGKRSSTDTQYF.

This clone is a singleton in its sample. The gene calls are TRBV9 and TRBJ1-2; 10 nucleotides agree with TRBD1. The CDR3 sequence is 13 residues long. Germline CDR1 SGDLS, CDR2 YYNGEE. V trimming: 4 bases; J trimming: 6 bases; junction bases outside the gene matches: 3. This chain's CDR3 is CASSTGTGDGYTF. CDR3 bases: TGTGCCAGCAGCACCGGGACAGGGGATGGCTACACCTTC.

The rearrangement uses TRBV5-6 and TRBJ1-5, with TRBD1 matching over 9 bases. Germline V gives CDR1 SGHDT, CDR2 YYEEEE. V lost 1 base and J lost 0; bases outside the gene matches: 11. This CDR3 has 19 amino acids. The CDR3 bases are TGTGCCAGCAGCTTGAGACGGACAGGGGCGGGCGATAGCAATCAGCCCCAGCATTTT. Translation gives CASSLRRTGAGDSNQPQHF.

The chain is built from TRBV5-1 and TRBJ2-1; 9 bases are shared with TRBD1. V gave up 5 bases and J gave up 6 bases; unmatched junction bases: 9. There are 15 residues in the CDR3. From germline, CDR1 is SGHRS and CDR2 YFSETQ. CDR3 amino acids: CASRPGTGNGNEQFF. CDR3 nucleotide sequence: TGCGCCAGCAGGCCTGGGACAGGGAATGGCAATGAGCAGTTCTTC.

Concerning this clone: The junction and the germline gene differ at one end; a read error may be behind it. The gene calls are TRBV7-9 and TRBJ2-7; the D gene is possibly TRBD1 (6 bases). CDR1 is SEHNR and CDR2 is FQNEAQ in the germline V gene (reference sequence). There are 12 residues in the CDR3. In DNA form, the CDR3 reads TGTGCCAGCGGCTTGGGGGCGAACGAGCAGTACTTC. Amino acid sequence: CASGLGANEQYF. Filled out from reference TRBV7-9 and TRBJ2-7, the complete variable domain reads DTGVSQNPRHKITKRGQNVTFRCDPISEHNRLYWYRQTLGQGPEFLTYFQNEAQLEKSRLLSDRFSAERPKGSFSTLEIQRTEQGDSAMYLCASGLGANEQYFGPGTRLTVT.